The 23 T cell receptor beta chains reported below all come from one sample, sequenced in a study of response to subunit inactivated influenza vaccine. TCRdb re-called the RT-PCR reads with MiXCR, one entry per CDR3 protein. The sample carries 530,000 or so distinct CDR3 sequences, 12% to 15% recorded once. Sequencing was performed on PBMCs from blood, taken about 13 days after vaccination. The receptors shown here come from a man aged 45-65 years who received an inactivated influenza vaccine.

The chain employs TRBV18 and TRBJ2-7; TRBD1 aligns across 7 bases. The germline gives CDR1 KGHSH, CDR2 LQKENI. This CDR3 spans 16 amino acids. The trim removed 3 bases at V and 0 bases at J, leaving 8 bases unmatched. The CDR3 nucleotides are TGTGCCAGCTCACCCCTGACAGGGACAAGCTCCTACGAGCAGTACTTC. Protein product: CASSPLTGTSSYEQYF.

The chain couples TRBV29-1 to TRBJ2-1, with D perhaps matching TRBD2 (5 bases). In germline, CDR1 is SQVTM, CDR2 ANQGSEA. The V gene lost 6 bases and the J gene lost 0 bases, with 12 bases spanning the gap. This CDR3 spans 14 amino acids. CDR3 sequence reads: CSVAGISSYNEQFF. DNA of the CDR3: TGCAGCGTCGCCGGGATTAGCTCCTACAATGAGCAGTTCTTC.

The chain carries TRBV19 and TRBJ2-7, with TRBD2 matching over 11 bases. Germline CDR1 LNHDA, CDR2 SQIVND (reference sequence). V lost 3 bases to trimming and J lost 7 bases; unmatched junction nucleotides: 8. This CDR3 contains 15 residues. CDR3 region: CASSITSGRVLEQYF. In DNA form, the CDR3 reads TGTGCCAGTAGTATCACTAGCGGGAGAGTCTTGGAGCAGTACTTC.

Only a few counts were recorded for this clonotype. The chain has TRBV29-1 and TRBJ2-2; possibly TRBD1 for D (6 bases). This CDR3 is built from 14 residues. Trimming took off 4 bases at V and 2 bases at J, with 11 bases between the two ends. Per the germline V gene, CDR1 is SQVTM and CDR2 is ANQGSEA. Written as DNA, the CDR3 is TGCAGCGTTGCGGCAGGGGTAAACACCGGGGAGCTGTTTTTT. This encodes CSVAAGVNTGELFF.

This chain uses TRBV7-3 with TRBJ2-2; TRBD1 is a possible D gene (5 bases). V lost 5 bases to trimming and J lost 1 base, with 14 bases between them. Germline V gene lookup returns CDR1 SGHTA and CDR2 FQGTGA. This CDR3 is built from 16 residues. The CDR3 DNA reads as TGTGCCAGCAGCCCAGAGACAGCGTTGAACACCGGGGAGCTGTTTTTT. This gives the protein CASSPETALNTGELFF.

The V and J genes are TRBV12-3 or TRBV12-4 and TRBJ2-1; 8 nucleotides match TRBD2. The CDR3 loop spans 12 amino acids. The V segment lost 6 bases and the J segment 9 bases; nucleotides outside the gene matches: 4. CDR3 protein: CASSRTSTEQFF. The DNA of the CDR3 is TGTGCCAGCAGCAGGACTAGCACTGAGCAGTTCTTC.

This clonotype came up many times. The chain joins TRBV11-2 to TRBJ1-4; D gene ambiguous. Germline V gene sequence: CDR1 SGHAT, CDR2 FQNNGV. V lost 3 bases and J 6 bases, leaving 11 bases between the germline ends. The CDR3 consists of 14 residues. CDR3 loop: CASSFGLRDEKLFF. CDR3 DNA: TGTGCCAGCAGCTTTGGGTTAAGGGATGAAAAACTGTTTTTT.

This clonotype appeared a few times. This chain links TRBV12-3 or TRBV12-4 with TRBJ2-7, with D uncertain. The germline V and J ends were trimmed by 7 bases and 1 base, with 8 bases remaining between them. This CDR3 is built from 12 residues. The CDR3 here is CASMGFSYEQYF. CDR3 bases: TGTGCCAGCATGGGTTTTTCCTACGAGCAGTACTTC.

This clonotype came up a few times. The chain carries TRBV25-1 and TRBJ1-1; TRBD1 matches 9 bases. This CDR3 is 12 amino acids long. Germline V gene data show CDR1 as MGHDK and CDR2 as SYGVNS. J was trimmed by 10 bases and V by 4 bases; bases with no gene match: 4. Here the CDR3 reads CASSGTGAGAFF. The CDR3 nucleotides are TGTGCCAGCAGTGGGACAGGGGCCGGAGCTTTCTTT.

Many counts were recorded for this clonotype. The chain recombines TRBV20-1 with TRBJ2-7; 8 bases line up with TRBD2. V lost 7 bases, J lost 2 bases, and 7 bases stayed unmatched. CDR3 length: 13 residues. Germline V CDR1 and CDR2: DFQATT, SNEGSKA (reference sequence). CDR3 sequence: CSVPIAGPYEQYF. The CDR3 DNA reads as TGCAGTGTACCGATAGCGGGGCCCTACGAGCAGTACTTC.

V usage is TRBV11-2 and J usage is TRBJ2-1; D may match TRBD1 or TRBD2 (5 bases each). The CDR3 runs 18 residues. Germline V gene lookup returns CDR1 SGHAT and CDR2 FQNNGV. Deletions cut 4 bases from V and 1 base from J, with 20 bases between. CDR3 in DNA: TGTGCCAGCAGCTGGAAGGGGAGTTATGGCGATTCCTACAATGAGCAGTTCTTC. This translates into CASSWKGSYGDSYNEQFF.

The chain joins TRBV18 to TRBJ2-7; possible D gene TRBD2, 7 bases. V dropped 1 base and J dropped 3 bases, with 13 bases sitting between them. CDR3 size: 15 residues. The germline CDR1 and CDR2 sequences are KGHSH and LQKENI. The chain's CDR3 is CASSPLAGAYYEQYF. CDR3 coding DNA: TGTGCCAGCTCACCACTGGCGGGGGCCTACTACGAGCAGTACTTC.

This clonotype was counted only a few times. The rearrangement uses TRBV6-5 and TRBJ2-3, with 9 bases matching TRBD1. From germline, CDR1 is MNHEY and CDR2 SVGAGI. The CDR3 covers 15 residues. J was trimmed by 4 bases and V by 2 bases; bases with no gene match: 4. The CDR3 DNA is TGTGCCAGCAGTTACGACAGGGGGAGGTCAGATACGCAGTATTTT. Protein sequence: CASSYDRGRSDTQYF.

This clonotype was observed a handful of times. The rearrangement uses TRBV7-2 and TRBJ2-5, with unresolved D. This CDR3 has 15 amino acids. V lost 4 bases and J lost 1, with 13 bases in between. The germline V gene has CDR1 SGHTA and CDR2 FQGNSA. DNA of the CDR3: TGTGCCAGCAGCTCTGGGCAGTACATCCAAGAGACCCAGTACTTC. It translates to CASSSGQYIQETQYF.

This clonotype was seen many times. A junction end diverges from the germline sequence, so it may reflect a read error. The chain links TRBV12-3 or TRBV12-4 to TRBJ2-7; 10 bases align to TRBD1. The CDR3 is made up of 14 amino acids. CDR3 loop: CASSLDRGHGEQYF. In nucleotides, the CDR3 is TGTGCCAGCAGCTTAGACAGGGGGCATGGAGAGCAGTACTTC.

This clonotype was observed a handful of times. V and J are TRBV29-1 and TRBJ2-2; no firm D call. The CDR3 extends over 11 amino acids. V was cut by 5 bases and J by 5 bases, with 6 bases left in between. From germline, CDR1 is SQVTM and CDR2 ANQGSEA. The CDR3 reads CSVSLTGELFF. The CDR3 nucleotides read TGCAGCGTTAGCCTTACCGGGGAGCTGTTTTTT.

This clonotype was detected ten times or more. The CDR3 here is CASSYQGSSYNEQFF. The CDR3 DNA sequence: TGCGCCAGCAGCTATCAGGGTAGCTCCTACAATGAGCAGTTCTTC. This sequence joins TRBV5-1 and TRBJ2-1, with TRBD1 as a possible D gene (5 bases). The CDR3 extends over 15 amino acids. Germline V gene data show CDR1 as SGHRS and CDR2 as YFSETQ. Trimming left V 3 bases short and J 0 bases short, with 10 bases between.

V usage is TRBV5-6 and J usage is TRBJ1-2; D ambiguous. The CDR3 covers 13 residues. The V gene lost 1 base and the J gene lost 4 bases, with 8 bases spanning the gap. Germline CDR1 reads SGHDT; CDR2 reads YYEEEE. The CDR3 DNA reads as TGTGCCAGCAGCTTGTCGGCAGCCTATGGCTACACCTTC. This gives the protein CASSLSAAYGYTF.

This clonotype was counted at least ten times. The rearrangement joins TRBV29-1 to TRBJ2-7; TRBD2 is a possible D gene (7 bases). This CDR3 comprises 13 residues. Trimming pared 6 bases from V and 3 bases from J, leaving 15 bases between. Per the germline V gene, CDR1 is SQVTM and CDR2 is ANQGSEA. The CDR3 bases are TGCAGCGTAGCCCGGGGGGCTCACTACGAGCAGTACTTC. Translated, it gives CSVARGAHYEQYF.

This clonotype appeared a few times. This sequence joins TRBV20-1 and TRBJ1-2; D gene unclear. Germline values: CDR1 DFQATT, CDR2 SNEGSKA (reference sequence). Trimming pared 4 bases from V and 4 bases from J, leaving 10 bases between. The length of the CDR3 is 12 residues. CDR3 in DNA: TGCAGTGCTACCCCCCGGTTCTATGGCTACACCTTC. Translated, it gives CSATPRFYGYTF.

The CDR3 region has the DNA TGTGCCAGCAGACCATCCCTTGGACCGCTGGGGGCTAGCGGCGCAGATACGCAGTATTTT. This encodes CASRPSLGPLGASGADTQYF. The chain recombines TRBV3-1 with TRBJ2-3; a weak D match, TRBD2 (7 bases). Germline V lookup: CDR1 LGHDT, CDR2 YNNKEL (reference sequence). The length of the CDR3 is 20 residues. The ends were cut back, 6 bases at V and 4 bases at J, with 32 bases in the middle.

Ten or more counts support this clonotype. The chain has TRBV7-2 and TRBJ2-1; 8 positions match TRBD2. V lost 1 base to trimming and J lost 2 bases; unmatched junction nucleotides: 1. This CDR3 is 15 amino acids long. Germline V gene lookup returns CDR1 SGHTA and CDR2 FQGNSA. CDR3: CASSLELAAYNEQFF. CDR3 DNA: TGTGCCAGCAGCTTAGAACTAGCGGCCTACAATGAGCAGTTCTTC.

This clonotype has a handful of counts. The genes are TRBV7-2 and TRBJ1-5; 10 positions agree with TRBD1. CDR1 is SGHTA, CDR2 FQGNSA, per germline. The CDR3 is 15 amino acids. V lost 4 bases to trimming and J lost 6 bases; unmatched junction nucleotides: 6. The CDR3 loop is CASSSMTGGSQPQHF. The CDR3, as DNA: TGTGCCAGCAGCTCCATGACAGGGGGCTCTCAGCCCCAGCATTTT.